Following are 11 T cell receptor beta chains from one sample sequenced in a study of blood T cell repertoires in COVID-19 (dated by TCRdb to 2018 to 2021). The library came from the immunoSEQ multiplex PCR assay. TCRdb took over this immuneACCESS table, retaining in-frame rearrangements with V and J assigned. Such tables are incomplete; in checked studies, under half of the missing clones stem from an unresolved V gene, and the remainder is unexplained. In this sample the table shows around 450,000 clones, about 85% of which occur a single time. In total, the top ten clones hold about 0.7% of the sample. The specimen sequenced was PBMCs or T cells enriched from blood (not recorded which). All receptors derive from a woman aged 18-29 years who had recovered from COVID-19.

This clone was picked up a small number of times. This sequence joins TRBV7-9 and TRBJ1-2; 8 bases are a match to TRBD1. After removal of 2 bases from V and 4 bases from J, the junction contained 9 bases not matched to a gene. In germline, CDR1 is SEHNR, CDR2 FQNEAQ (reference sequence). The CDR3 contains 16 residues. CDR3 in amino acids: CASSLWGDRGGYGYTF. CDR3 nucleotides: TGTGCCAGCAGCTTATGGGGAGACAGGGGTGGCTATGGCTACACCTTC.

The rearrangement joins TRBV27 to TRBJ2-1; 11 bases fit TRBD1. Germline lookup yields CDR1 MNHEY and CDR2 SMNVEV (reference sequence). The CDR3 length is 15 residues. Trimming at V came to 4 bases and at J to 6 bases, leaving 5 bases not matched to a gene. For the CDR3, the DNA is TGTGCCAGCAGTTCTCGGGACAGGGGGATCAATGAGCAGTTCTTC. Translated, it gives CASSSRDRGINEQFF.

The chain joins TRBV6-4 to TRBJ1-6; the match to TRBD1 covers 8 bases. The CDR3 sequence is 15 residues long. Per germline, CDR1 MRHNA and CDR2 SNTAGT. The CDR3 reads CDRRGQGPYNSPLHF. In nucleotides, the CDR3 is TGTGACCGCCGCGGACAGGGACCTTATAATTCACCCCTCCACTTT.

This rearrangement joins TRBV6-5 to TRBJ1-1, with D possibly matching TRBD1 (6 bases). Germline V gene sequence: CDR1 MNHEY, CDR2 SVGAGI. V shed 9 bases and J shed 2 bases, with 13 bases lying between them. This CDR3 has 13 amino acids. CDR3 sequence: CASPRGINTEAFF. The CDR3 DNA reads as TGTGCCAGTCCGAGGGGGATCAACACTGAAGCTTTCTTT.

The sample holds one count of this clone. The V gene is TRBV3-1 (or the pseudogene TRBV3-2), the J gene TRBJ2-1; 10 nucleotides agree with TRBD1. CDR3 length: 15 amino acids. The germline gives CDR1 LGHDT, CDR2 YNNKEL (reference sequence). Trimming cost V 5 bases and J 4 bases; bases outside gene matches: 5. CDR3 residues: CASSGDRGPYNEQFF. In nucleotides, the CDR3 is TGTGCCAGCAGCGGCGACAGGGGGCCTTACAATGAGCAGTTCTTC.

The chain uses TRBV6-5 and TRBJ2-5; D is possibly TRBD1 (5 bases). The ends were cut back, 0 bases at V and 3 bases at J, with 14 bases in the middle. The CDR3 covers 16 residues. Per germline, CDR1 MNHEY and CDR2 SVGAGI. CDR3 sequence (DNA): TGTGCCAGCAGTTACTCGTGGCAGGGAATTAAAGAGACCCAGTACTTC. Its translation is CASSYSWQGIKETQYF.

The chain is built from TRBV30 and TRBJ2-1; D is possibly TRBD1 (5 bases). Trimming left V 0 bases short and J 3 bases short, with 12 bases between. Looked up from germline, CDR1 is GTSNPN and CDR2 is SVGIG (reference sequence). This CDR3 comprises 15 residues. Here the CDR3 DNA reads TGTGCCTGGAGTGTAAACAGGCTAGACTACAATGAGCAGTTCTTC. This translates into CAWSVNRLDYNEQFF. Together with reference TRBV30 and TRBJ2-1, the CDR3 gives the full variable domain: SQTIHQWPATLVQPVGSPLSLECTVEGTSNPNLYWYRQAAGRGLQLLFYSVGIGQISSEVPQNLSASRPQDRQFILSSKKLLLSDSGFYLCAWSVNRLDYNEQFFGPGTRLTVL.

V and J are TRBV6-5 and TRBJ1-1; TRBD1 aligns across 7 bases. Germline values: CDR1 MNHEY, CDR2 SVGAGI. This CDR3 is 15 amino acids long. J gave up 1 base and V 6 bases, and 8 bases lay outside the gene matches. The CDR3 sequence is CASRGTGAWNTEAFF. The CDR3 bases are TGTGCCAGCAGGGGTACAGGGGCCTGGAACACTGAAGCTTTCTTT.

The genes are TRBV6-5 and TRBJ1-4; D remains unclear. With 2 bases removed from V and 5 bases from J, the gap between germline ends came to 6 bases. Germline assignment: CDR1 MNHEY and CDR2 SVGAGI. The CDR3 contains 13 residues. The CDR3: CASSYQRNEKLFF. The CDR3 DNA reads TGTGCCAGCAGTTACCAGAGGAATGAAAAACTGTTTTTT.

This chain connects TRBV7-8 to TRBJ2-1; 12 bases match TRBD1. Trimming took 5 bases from V and 8 from J; bases not matched to a gene: 10. The CDR3 consists of 16 residues. The V gene's germline CDR1 is SGHVS and CDR2 FQNEAQ. CDR3 amino acids: CASSPTPGQGAYEQFF. Here the CDR3 DNA reads TGTGCCAGCAGCCCAACGCCGGGACAGGGGGCATATGAGCAGTTCTTC.

The gene calls are TRBV5-1 and TRBJ2-3, with TRBD2 as a possible D gene (6 bases). V was clipped by 4 bases and J by 4 bases, with 16 bases between them. This CDR3 region has 15 residues. Germline V gene data show CDR1 as SGHRS and CDR2 as YFSETQ. Written as DNA, the CDR3 is TGCGCCAGCAGCCCTGCCCCGGGGGTGGCAGATACGCAGTATTTT. It translates to CASSPAPGVADTQYF.